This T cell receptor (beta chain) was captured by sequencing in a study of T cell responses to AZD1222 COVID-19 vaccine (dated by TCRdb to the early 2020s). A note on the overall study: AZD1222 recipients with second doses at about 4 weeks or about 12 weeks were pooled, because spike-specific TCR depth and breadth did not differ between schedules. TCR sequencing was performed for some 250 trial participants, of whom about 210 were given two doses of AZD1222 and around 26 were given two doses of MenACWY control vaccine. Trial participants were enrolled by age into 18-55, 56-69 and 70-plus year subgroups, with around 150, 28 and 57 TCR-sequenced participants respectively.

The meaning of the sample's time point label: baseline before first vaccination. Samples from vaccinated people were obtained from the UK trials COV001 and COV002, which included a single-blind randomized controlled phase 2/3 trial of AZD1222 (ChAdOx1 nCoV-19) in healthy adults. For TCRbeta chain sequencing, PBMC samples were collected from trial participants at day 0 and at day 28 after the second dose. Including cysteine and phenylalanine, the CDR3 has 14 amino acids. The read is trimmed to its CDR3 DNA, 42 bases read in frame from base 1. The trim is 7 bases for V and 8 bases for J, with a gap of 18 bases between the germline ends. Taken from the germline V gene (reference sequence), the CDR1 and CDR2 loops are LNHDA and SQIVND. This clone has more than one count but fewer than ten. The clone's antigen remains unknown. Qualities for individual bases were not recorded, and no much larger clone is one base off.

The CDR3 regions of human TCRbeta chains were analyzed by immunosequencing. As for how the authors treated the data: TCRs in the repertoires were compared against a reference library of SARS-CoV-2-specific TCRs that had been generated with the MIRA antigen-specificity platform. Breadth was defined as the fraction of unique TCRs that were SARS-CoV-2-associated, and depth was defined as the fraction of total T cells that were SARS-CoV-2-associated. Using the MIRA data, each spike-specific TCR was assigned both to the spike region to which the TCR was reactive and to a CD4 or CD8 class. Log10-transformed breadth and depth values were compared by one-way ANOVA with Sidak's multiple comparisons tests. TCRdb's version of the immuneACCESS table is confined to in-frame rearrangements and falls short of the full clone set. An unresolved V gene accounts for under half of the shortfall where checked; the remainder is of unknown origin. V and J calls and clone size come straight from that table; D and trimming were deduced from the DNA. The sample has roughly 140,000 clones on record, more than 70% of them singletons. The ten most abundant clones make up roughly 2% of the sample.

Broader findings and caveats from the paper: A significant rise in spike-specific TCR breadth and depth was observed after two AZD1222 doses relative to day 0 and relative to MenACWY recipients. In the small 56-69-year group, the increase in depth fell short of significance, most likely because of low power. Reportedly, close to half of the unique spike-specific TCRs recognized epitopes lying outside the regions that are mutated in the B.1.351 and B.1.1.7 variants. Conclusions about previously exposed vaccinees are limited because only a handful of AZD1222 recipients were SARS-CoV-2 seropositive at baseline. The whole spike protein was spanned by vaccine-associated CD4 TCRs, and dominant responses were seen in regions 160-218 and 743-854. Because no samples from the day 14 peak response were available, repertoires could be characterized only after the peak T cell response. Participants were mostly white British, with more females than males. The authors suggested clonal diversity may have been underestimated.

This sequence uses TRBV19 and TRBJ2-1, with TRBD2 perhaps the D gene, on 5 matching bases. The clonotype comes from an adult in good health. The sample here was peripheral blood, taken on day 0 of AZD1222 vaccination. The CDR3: CASTFRGFGDEQFF. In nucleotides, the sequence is TGTGCCAGTACCTTCCGGGGATTTGGGGATGAGCAGTTCTTC.